The 11 T cell receptor beta chains given below trace back to one sample, sequenced in a study of blood T cell repertoires in COVID-19. Repertoires were generated with immunoSEQ multiplex PCR, while TCRdb's copy carries only in-frame clones and drops some. The sample yields around 60,000 clones, around 88% seen once. The specimen sequenced was peripheral blood. These receptor sequences come from a human donor in a cohort sampled during active COVID-19.

This chain connects TRBV7-2 to TRBJ1-2; 8 positions agree with TRBD1. The V and J ends lost 5 bases and 8 bases, in that order; junction bases with no gene match: 10. CDR1 and CDR2 (germline): SGHTA, FQGNSA. The CDR3 has 14 residues. CDR3 in amino acids: CASSLTGARIGYTF. The CDR3 bases are TGTGCCAGCAGCCTGACAGGGGCCCGCATCGGCTACACCTTC.

The chain carries TRBV7-9 and TRBJ2-7, with TRBD2 as a possible D gene (6 bases). The germline gives CDR1 SEHNR, CDR2 FQNEAQ (reference sequence). The CDR3 contains 15 residues. Trimming took off 0 bases at V and 6 bases at J, with 15 bases between the two ends. The chain's CDR3 is CASSLAEGRRGEQYF. The CDR3 bases are TGTGCCAGCAGCTTAGCGGAGGGCCGCCGAGGCGAGCAGTACTTC.

This chain joins TRBV6-6 and TRBJ2-5; D is perhaps TRBD1 (5 bases). The germline CDR1 and CDR2 sequences are MNHNY and SVGAGI (reference sequence). Deletions cut 2 bases from V and 3 bases from J, with 10 bases between. The CDR3 runs to 14 residues. CDR3 sequence (DNA): TGTGCCAGCAGTTACGCGACAGTCAAAGAGACCCAGTACTTC. This sequence encodes CASSYATVKETQYF.

This chain joins TRBV7-2 and TRBJ2-3; D is possibly TRBD2 (5 bases). Germline-derived CDR1 and CDR2 are SGHTA and FQGNSA. The CDR3 contains 16 residues. The V end lost 3 bases, the J end lost 2 bases, and 15 bases lay between the germline ends. The CDR3 protein is CASSFRRRENTDTQYF. In DNA form, the CDR3 reads TGTGCCAGCAGCTTTCGGAGGAGAGAAAACACAGATACGCAGTATTTT.

This clone was seen a single time. The V gene is TRBV5-8, the J gene TRBJ2-7, with D perhaps TRBD2 (5 bases). Germline CDR1 reads SGHTS; CDR2 reads YDEGEE. Between the trimmed V and J ends, which lost 5 bases and 0 bases, there was a span of 12 bases. The CDR3 length is 14 residues. In DNA form, the CDR3 reads TGTGCCAGCAGGGTAGCGATTCCCTCCTACGAGCAGTACTTC. This encodes CASRVAIPSYEQYF.

The rearrangement uses TRBV6-6 and TRBJ1-1; unclear D gene. Germline values: CDR1 MNHNY, CDR2 SVGAGI (reference sequence). V shed 7 bases and J shed 4 bases, with 10 bases lying between them. The CDR3 covers 12 residues. The CDR3 here is CASTGSSTEAFF. The CDR3 region has the DNA TGTGCCAGCACCGGGTCAAGCACTGAAGCTTTCTTT.

J is TRBJ2-1 and V is TRBV6-2 or TRBV6-3; tentative D call: TRBD2 (6 bases). With 4 bases removed from V and 3 bases from J, the gap between germline ends came to 13 bases. The CDR3 consists of 15 residues. CDR1 and CDR2 (germline): MNHEY, SVGEGT. CDR3 bases: TGTGCCAGCAGTTTCACTAGCATCGTCTACAATGAGCAGTTCTTC. Its protein is CASSFTSIVYNEQFF.

V usage is TRBV7-9 and J usage is TRBJ1-2; D call uncertain. Trimming removed 3 bases at V and 6 bases at J, with 8 bases between. In germline, CDR1 is SEHNR, CDR2 FQNEAQ (reference sequence). The CDR3 contains 12 residues. The CDR3 sequence: CASSFGQNGYTF. CDR3 nucleotide sequence: TGTGCCAGCAGCTTTGGCCAGAATGGCTACACCTTC.

The rearrangement links TRBV3-1 (or the pseudogene TRBV3-2) to TRBJ2-1; 8 nucleotides line up with TRBD2. The CDR3 contains 16 residues. The V gene's germline CDR1 is LGHDT and CDR2 YNNKEL (reference sequence). The J segment lost 3 bases and the V segment lost 1 base, leaving 5 bases of the junction unmatched. The CDR3 bases are TGTGCCAGCAGCCAAGTCGAAGCGGGAGACTACAATGAGCAGTTCTTC. Its protein product is CASSQVEAGDYNEQFF.

The chain links TRBV3-1 (or the pseudogene TRBV3-2) to TRBJ2-4, with 12 bases aligning to TRBD2. The CDR3 has 18 amino acids. Losses at the gene ends were 4 bases for V and 8 bases for J; bases not matched to a gene: 15. The germline V gene encodes CDR1 LGHDT and CDR2 YNNKEL (reference sequence). The CDR3 DNA sequence: TGTGCCAGCAGCCTAGCGCGGACTAGCGGGACAACGCCAGACATTCAGTACTTC. This encodes CASSLARTSGTTPDIQYF.

The V gene is TRBV15, the J gene TRBJ2-1; D remains ambiguous. The CDR3 is 18 residues long. In germline, CDR1 is LNHNV, CDR2 YYDKDF (reference sequence). Trimming cost V 0 bases and J 0 bases, with 15 bases left between them. Written as DNA, the CDR3 is TGTGCCACCAGCAGAGATCTAGGCAGCGCCGGCTCCTACAATGAGCAGTTCTTC. Protein: CATSRDLGSAGSYNEQFF.